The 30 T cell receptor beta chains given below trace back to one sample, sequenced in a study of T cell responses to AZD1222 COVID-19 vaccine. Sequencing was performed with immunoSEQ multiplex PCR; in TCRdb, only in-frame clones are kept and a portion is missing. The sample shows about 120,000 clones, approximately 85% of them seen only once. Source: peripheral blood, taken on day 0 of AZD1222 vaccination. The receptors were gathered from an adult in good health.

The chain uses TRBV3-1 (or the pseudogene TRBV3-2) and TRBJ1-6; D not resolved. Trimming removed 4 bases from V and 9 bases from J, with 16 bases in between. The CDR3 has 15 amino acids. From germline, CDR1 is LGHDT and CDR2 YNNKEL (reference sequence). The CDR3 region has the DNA TGTGCCAGCAGCCGGCGCGGGGAGTTGAGTTCACCCCTCCACTTT. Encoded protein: CASSRRGELSSPLHF.

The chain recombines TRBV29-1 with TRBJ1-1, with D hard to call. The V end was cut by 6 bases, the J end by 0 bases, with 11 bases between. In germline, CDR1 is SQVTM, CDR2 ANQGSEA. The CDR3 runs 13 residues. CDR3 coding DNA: TGCAGCGTAGAACGCTCAGTGAACACTGAAGCTTTCTTT. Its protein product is CSVERSVNTEAFF.

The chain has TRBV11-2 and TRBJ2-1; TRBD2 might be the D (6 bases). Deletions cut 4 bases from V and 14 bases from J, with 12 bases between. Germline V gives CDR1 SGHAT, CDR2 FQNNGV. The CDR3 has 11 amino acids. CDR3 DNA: TGTGCCAGCAGCTACCGGGACTCTAAGTTCTTC. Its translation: CASSYRDSKFF.

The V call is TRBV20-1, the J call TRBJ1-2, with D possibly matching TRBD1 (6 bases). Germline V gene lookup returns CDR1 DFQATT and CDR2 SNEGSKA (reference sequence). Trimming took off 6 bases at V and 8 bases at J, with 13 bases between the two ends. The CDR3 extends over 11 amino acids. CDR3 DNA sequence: TGCAGTGCGGAGGGGGGCAGGGGCTACACCTTC. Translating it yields CSAEGGRGYTF.

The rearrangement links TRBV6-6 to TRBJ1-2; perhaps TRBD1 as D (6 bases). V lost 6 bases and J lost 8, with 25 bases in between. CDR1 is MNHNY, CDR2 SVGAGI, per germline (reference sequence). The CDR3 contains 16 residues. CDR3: CASSDRVDRLLGGYTF. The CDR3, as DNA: TGTGCCAGCAGCGACCGAGTGGACAGACTCTTGGGCGGCTACACCTTC.

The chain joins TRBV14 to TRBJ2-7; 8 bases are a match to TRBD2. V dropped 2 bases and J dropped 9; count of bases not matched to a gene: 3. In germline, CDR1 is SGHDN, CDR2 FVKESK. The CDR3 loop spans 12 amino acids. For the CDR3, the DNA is TGTGCCAGCAGCCAAAGGACTAGCTGGCAGTACTTC. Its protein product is CASSQRTSWQYF.

CDR3 sequence (DNA): TGTGCCAGCAGCTCCGGAGGTCAGCGGGGGGCCTCCTACGAGCAGTACTTC. It specifies CASSSGGQRGASYEQYF. This chain connects TRBV5-4 to TRBJ2-7, with TRBD2 matching 9 bases. This CDR3 comprises 17 residues. The V gene end was trimmed by 3 bases and the J gene end by 0 bases; junction bases not matched to a gene: 10. Germline values: CDR1 SGHNT, CDR2 YYREEE (reference sequence).

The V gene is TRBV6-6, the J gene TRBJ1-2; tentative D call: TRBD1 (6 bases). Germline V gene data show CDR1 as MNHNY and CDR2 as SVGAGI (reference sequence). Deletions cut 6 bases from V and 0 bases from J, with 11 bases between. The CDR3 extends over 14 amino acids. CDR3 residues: CASSQGSANYGYTF. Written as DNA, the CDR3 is TGTGCCAGCAGCCAGGGGTCAGCTAACTATGGCTACACCTTC.

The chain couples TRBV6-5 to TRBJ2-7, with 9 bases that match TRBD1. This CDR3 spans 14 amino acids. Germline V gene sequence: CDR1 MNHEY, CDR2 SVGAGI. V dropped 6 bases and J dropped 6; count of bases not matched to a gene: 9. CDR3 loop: CASSGQGSSFEQYF. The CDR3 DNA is TGTGCCAGCAGCGGACAGGGGAGCTCTTTCGAGCAGTACTTC.

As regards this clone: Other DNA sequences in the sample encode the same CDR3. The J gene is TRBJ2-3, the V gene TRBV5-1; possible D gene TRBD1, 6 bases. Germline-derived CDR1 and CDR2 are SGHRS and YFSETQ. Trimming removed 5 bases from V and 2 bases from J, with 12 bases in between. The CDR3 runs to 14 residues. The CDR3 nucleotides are TGCGCCAGCAGTCCAGGACAGTCCACAGATACGCAGTATTTT. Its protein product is CASSPGQSTDTQYF.

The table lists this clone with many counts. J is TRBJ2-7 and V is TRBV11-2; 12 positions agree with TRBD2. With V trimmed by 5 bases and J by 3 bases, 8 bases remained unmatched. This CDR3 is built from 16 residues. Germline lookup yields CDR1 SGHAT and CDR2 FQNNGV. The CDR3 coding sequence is TGTGCCAGCAGCCGGCTCCTAGCGGGAGGGCGCTACGAGCAGTACTTC. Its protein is CASSRLLAGGRYEQYF.

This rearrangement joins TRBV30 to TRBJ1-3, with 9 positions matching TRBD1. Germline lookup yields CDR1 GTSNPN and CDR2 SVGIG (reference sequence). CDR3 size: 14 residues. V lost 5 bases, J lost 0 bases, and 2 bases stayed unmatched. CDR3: CAWQTGGSGNTIYF. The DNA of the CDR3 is TGTGCCTGGCAGACAGGGGGCTCTGGAAACACCATATATTTT.

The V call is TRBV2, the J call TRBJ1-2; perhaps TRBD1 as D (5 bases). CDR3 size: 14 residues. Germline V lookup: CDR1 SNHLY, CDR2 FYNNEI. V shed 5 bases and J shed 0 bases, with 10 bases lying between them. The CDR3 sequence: CASSRQLANYGYTF. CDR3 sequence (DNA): TGTGCCAGCAGTAGACAGCTGGCTAACTATGGCTACACCTTC.

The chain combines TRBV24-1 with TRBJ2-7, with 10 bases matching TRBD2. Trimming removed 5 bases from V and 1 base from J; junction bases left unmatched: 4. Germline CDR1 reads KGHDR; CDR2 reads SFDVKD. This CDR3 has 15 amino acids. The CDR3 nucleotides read TGTGCCACCAGTGTACAGCGGGGGGGATCCTACGAGCAGTACTTC. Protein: CATSVQRGGSYEQYF.

CDR3 in DNA: TGTGCCAGCTCACAGGGTCTGAACACTGAAGCTTTCTTT. It codes for CASSQGLNTEAFF. V gene TRBV18 combines with J gene TRBJ1-1; D call uncertain. The CDR3 spans 13 residues. Trimming took 4 bases from V and 0 from J, leaving 6 bases between them. From germline, CDR1 is KGHSH and CDR2 LQKENI.

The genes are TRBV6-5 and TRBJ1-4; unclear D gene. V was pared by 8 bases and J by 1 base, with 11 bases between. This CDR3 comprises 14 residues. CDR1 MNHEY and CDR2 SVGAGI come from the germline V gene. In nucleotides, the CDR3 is TGTGCCAGCCTACAGCGCCGAACTAATGAAAAACTGTTTTTT. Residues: CASLQRRTNEKLFF.

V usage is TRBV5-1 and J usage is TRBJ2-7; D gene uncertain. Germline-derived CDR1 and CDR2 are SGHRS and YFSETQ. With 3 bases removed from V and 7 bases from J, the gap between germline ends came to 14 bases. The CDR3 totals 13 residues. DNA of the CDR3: TGCGCCAGCAGCTCCGACTCCAATTGGGAGCAGTACTTC. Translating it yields CASSSDSNWEQYF.

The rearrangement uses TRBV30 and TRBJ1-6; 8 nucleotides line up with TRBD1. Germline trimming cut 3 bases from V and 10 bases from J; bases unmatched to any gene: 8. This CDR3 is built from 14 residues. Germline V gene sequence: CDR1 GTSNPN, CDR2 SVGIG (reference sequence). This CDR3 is CAWSLEQGESPLHF. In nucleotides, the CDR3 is TGTGCCTGGAGCCTGGAACAGGGGGAATCACCCCTCCACTTT.

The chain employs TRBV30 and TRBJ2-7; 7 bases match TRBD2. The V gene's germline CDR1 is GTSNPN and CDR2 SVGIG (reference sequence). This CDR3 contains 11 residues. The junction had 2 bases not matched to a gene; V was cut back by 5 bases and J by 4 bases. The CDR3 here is CAWGGGYEQYF. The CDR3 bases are TGTGCCTGGGGCGGGGGTTACGAGCAGTACTTC.

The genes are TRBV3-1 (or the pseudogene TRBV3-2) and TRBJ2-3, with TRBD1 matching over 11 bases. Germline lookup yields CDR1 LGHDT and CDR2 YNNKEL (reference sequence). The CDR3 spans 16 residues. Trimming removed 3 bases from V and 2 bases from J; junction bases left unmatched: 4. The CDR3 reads CASSQWDRGYTDTQYF. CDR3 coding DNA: TGTGCCAGCAGCCAGTGGGACAGGGGGTACACAGATACGCAGTATTTT.

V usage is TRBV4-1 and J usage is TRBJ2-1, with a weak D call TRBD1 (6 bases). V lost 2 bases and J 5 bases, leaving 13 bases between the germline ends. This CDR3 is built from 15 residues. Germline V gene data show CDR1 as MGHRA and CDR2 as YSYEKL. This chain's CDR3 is CASSQMTGFDNEQFF. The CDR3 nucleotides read TGCGCCAGCAGCCAAATGACAGGTTTTGACAATGAGCAGTTCTTC.

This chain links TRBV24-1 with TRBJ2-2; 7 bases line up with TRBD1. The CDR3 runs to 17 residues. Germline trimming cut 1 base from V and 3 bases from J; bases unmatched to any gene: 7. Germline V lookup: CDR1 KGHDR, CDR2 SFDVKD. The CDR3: CATSDFNKQGYTGELFF. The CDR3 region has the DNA TGTGCCACCAGTGATTTCAATAAACAGGGGTACACCGGGGAGCTGTTTTTT.

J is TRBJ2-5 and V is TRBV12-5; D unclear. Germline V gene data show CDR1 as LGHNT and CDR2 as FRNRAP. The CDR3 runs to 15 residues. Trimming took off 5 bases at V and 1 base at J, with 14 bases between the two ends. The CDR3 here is CASGKTTGSQETQYF. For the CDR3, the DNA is TGTGCTAGTGGTAAGACCACCGGGTCCCAAGAGACCCAGTACTTC.

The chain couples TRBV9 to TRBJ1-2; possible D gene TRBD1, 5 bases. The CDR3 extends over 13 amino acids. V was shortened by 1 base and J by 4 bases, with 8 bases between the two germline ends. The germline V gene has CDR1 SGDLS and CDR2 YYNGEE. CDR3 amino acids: CASSVQGGYGYTF. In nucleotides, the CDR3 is TGTGCCAGCAGCGTACAGGGTGGCTATGGCTACACCTTC.

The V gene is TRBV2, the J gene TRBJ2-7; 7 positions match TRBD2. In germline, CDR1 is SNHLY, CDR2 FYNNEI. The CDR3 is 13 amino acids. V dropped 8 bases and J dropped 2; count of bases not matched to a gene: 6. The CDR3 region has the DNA TGTGCCAGCGGGGGGGAATACCCCTACGAGCAGTACTTC. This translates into CASGGEYPYEQYF.

The CDR3 region is CASSWGQGGEQYF. The CDR3 DNA sequence: TGTGCCAGCAGCTGGGGACAGGGTGGCGAGCAGTACTTC. The V gene is TRBV11-2, the J gene TRBJ2-7; TRBD1 matches at 9 bases. The CDR3 sequence is 13 residues long. Trimming at V came to 4 bases and at J to 6 bases, leaving 4 bases not matched to a gene. Looked up from germline, CDR1 is SGHAT and CDR2 is FQNNGV.

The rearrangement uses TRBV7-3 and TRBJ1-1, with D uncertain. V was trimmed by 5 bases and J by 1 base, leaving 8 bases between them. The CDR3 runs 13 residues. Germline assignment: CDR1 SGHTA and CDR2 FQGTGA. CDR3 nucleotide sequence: TGTGCCAGCAGCCAAGGAAGGAACACTGAAGCTTTCTTT. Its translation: CASSQGRNTEAFF.

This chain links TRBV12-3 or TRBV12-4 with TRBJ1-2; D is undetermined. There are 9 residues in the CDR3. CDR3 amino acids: CALDWGYTF. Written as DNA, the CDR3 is TGTGCTTTGGACTGGGGCTACACCTTC.

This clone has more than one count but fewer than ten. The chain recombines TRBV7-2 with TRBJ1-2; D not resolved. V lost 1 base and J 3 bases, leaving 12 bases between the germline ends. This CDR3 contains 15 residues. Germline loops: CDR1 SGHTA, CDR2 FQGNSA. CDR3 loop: CASSLGTGLHYGYTF. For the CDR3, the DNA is TGTGCCAGCAGCTTAGGGACCGGGCTTCACTATGGCTACACCTTC.

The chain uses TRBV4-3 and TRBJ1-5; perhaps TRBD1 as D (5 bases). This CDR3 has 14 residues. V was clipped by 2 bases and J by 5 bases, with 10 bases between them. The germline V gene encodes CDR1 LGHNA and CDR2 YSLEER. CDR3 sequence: CASSQSRADQPQHF. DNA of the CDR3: TGCGCCAGCAGCCAATCCAGGGCCGATCAGCCCCAGCATTTT.